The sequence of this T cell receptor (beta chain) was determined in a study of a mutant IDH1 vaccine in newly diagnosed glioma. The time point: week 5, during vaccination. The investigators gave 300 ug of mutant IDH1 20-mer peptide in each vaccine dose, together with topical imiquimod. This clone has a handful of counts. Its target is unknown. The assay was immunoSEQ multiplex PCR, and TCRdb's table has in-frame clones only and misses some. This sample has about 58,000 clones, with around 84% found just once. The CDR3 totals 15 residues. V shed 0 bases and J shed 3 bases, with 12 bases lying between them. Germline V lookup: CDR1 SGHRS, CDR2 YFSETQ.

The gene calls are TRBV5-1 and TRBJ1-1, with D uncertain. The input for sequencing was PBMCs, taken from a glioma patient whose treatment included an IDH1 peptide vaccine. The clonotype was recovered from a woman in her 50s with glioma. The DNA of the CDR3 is TGCGCCAGCAGCTTGGCGGGTTTCGGGGACACTGAAGCTTTCTTT. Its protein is CASSLAGFGDTEAFF.